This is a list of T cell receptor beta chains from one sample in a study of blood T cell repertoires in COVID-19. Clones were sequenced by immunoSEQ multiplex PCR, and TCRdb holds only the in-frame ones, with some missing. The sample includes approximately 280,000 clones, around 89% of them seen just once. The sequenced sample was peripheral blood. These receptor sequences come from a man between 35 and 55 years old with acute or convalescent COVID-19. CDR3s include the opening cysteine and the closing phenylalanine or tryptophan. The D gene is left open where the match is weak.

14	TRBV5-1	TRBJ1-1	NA	CASSAIFTNTEAFF	TGCGCCAGCAGCGCGATTTTTACGAACACTGAAGCTTTCTTT
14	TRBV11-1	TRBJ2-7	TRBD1	CASSVGQGLNEQYF	TGTGCCAGCAGCGTGGGACAGGGTCTCAACGAGCAGTACTTC
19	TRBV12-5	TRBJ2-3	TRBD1	CASGTGTGGYPVSTDTQYF	TGTGCTAGTGGAACCGGGACAGGGGGCTACCCCGTCAGCACAGATACGCAGTATTTT
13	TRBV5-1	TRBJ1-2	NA	CASSAGGGGGYTF	TGCGCCAGCAGCGCGGGGGGAGGAGGTGGCTACACCTTC
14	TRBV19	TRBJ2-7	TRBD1	CASAAAGGLYEQYF	TGTGCCAGCGCCGCGGCAGGGGGCCTCTACGAGCAGTACTTC
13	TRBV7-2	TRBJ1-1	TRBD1	CACSSQGGLEAFF	TGTGCCTGCAGCTCACAGGGGGGACTTGAAGCTTTCTTT
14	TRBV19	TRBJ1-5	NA	CASSSAGAVQPQHF	TGTGCCAGTAGTAGTGCAGGGGCGGTCCAGCCCCAGCATTTT
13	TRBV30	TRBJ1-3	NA	CAWSVLSGNTIYF	TGTGCCTGGAGTGTACTCTCTGGAAACACCATATATTTT
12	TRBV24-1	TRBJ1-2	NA	CATSGDLGGYTF	TGTGCCACCAGTGGTGACCTCGGGGGCTACACCTTC
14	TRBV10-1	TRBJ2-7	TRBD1	CASSGRQGTYEQYF	TGCGCCAGCAGTGGGAGACAGGGAACCTACGAGCAGTACTTC